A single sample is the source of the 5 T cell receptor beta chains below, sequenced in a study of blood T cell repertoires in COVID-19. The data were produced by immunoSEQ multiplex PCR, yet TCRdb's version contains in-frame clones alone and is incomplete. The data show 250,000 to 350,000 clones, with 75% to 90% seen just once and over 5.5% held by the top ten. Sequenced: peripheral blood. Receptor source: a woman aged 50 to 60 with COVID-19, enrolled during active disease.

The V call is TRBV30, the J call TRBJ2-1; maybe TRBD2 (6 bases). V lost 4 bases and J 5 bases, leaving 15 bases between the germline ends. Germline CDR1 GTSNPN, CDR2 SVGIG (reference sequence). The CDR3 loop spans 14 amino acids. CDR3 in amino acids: CAWTSKGLNNEQFF. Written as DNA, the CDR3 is TGTGCCTGGACCTCCAAGGGACTCAACAATGAGCAGTTCTTC.

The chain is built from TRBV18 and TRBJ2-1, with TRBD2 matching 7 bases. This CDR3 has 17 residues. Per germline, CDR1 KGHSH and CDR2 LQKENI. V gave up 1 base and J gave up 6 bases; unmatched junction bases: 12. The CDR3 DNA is TGTGCCAGCTCACCACAGTCTGAGGGAGGGCCTCGCAATGAGCAGTTCTTC. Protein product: CASSPQSEGGPRNEQFF.

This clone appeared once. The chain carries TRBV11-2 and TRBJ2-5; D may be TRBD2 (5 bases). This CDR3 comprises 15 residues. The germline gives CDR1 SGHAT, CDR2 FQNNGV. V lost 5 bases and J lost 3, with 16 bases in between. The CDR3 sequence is CASSSGPGFEETQYF. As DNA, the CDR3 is TGTGCCAGCAGCAGTGGTCCGGGATTCGAAGAGACCCAGTACTTC.

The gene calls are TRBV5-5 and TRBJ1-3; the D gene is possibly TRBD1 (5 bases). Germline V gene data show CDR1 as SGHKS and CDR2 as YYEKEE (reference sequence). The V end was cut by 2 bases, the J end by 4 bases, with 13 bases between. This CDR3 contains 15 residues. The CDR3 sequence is CASSFPQAVGNTIYF. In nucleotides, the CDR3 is TGTGCCAGCAGCTTCCCACAGGCAGTCGGAAACACCATATATTTT.

The CDR3 spells CASSLIDMNTEAFF. CDR3 nucleotides: TGTGCCAGCAGCCTGATAGATATGAACACTGAAGCTTTCTTT. The chain couples TRBV3-1 (or the pseudogene TRBV3-2) to TRBJ1-1, with D unresolved. The germline V gene encodes CDR1 LGHDT and CDR2 YNNKEL (reference sequence). The CDR3 sequence is 14 residues long. Trimming pared 4 bases from V and 0 bases from J, leaving 9 bases between.